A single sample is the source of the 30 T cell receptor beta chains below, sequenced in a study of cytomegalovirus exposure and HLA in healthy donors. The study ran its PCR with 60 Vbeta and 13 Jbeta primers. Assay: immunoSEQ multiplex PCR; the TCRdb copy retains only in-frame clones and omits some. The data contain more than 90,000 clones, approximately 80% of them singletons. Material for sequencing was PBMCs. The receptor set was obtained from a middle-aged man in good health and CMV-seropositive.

CDR3 nucleotide sequence: TGTGCCAGCAGTTACCGCTCCGGACAGAAATCCTACGAGCAGTACTTC. Residues: CASSYRSGQKSYEQYF. This chain connects TRBV6-5 to TRBJ2-7, with D possibly being TRBD1 (6 bases). Trimming stripped 2 bases from V and 1 base from J, with 15 bases between. The CDR3 covers 16 residues. CDR1 MNHEY and CDR2 SVGAGI come from the germline V gene.

CDR3 sequence (DNA): TGTGCCAGCAGCTTAGCGTTGGCTAGCGGGTTCACAGATACGCAGTATTTT. The encoded protein is CASSLALASGFTDTQYF. This sequence joins TRBV7-2 and TRBJ2-3, with TRBD2 matching over 8 bases. CDR3 length: 17 residues. The V and J ends lost 0 bases and 2 bases, in that order; junction bases with no gene match: 7. Per germline, CDR1 SGHTA and CDR2 FQGNSA.

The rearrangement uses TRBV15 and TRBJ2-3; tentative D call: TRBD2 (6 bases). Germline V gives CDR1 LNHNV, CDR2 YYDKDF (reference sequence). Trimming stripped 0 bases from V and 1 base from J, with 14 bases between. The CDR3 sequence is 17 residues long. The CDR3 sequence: CATSRDLRGTGTDTQYF. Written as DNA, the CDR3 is TGTGCCACCAGCAGAGATCTACGCGGGACTGGCACAGATACGCAGTATTTT. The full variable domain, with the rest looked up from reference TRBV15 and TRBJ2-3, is DAMVIQNPRYQVTQFGKPVTLSCSQTLNHNVMYWYQQKSSQAPKLLFHYYDKDFNNEADTPDNFQSRRPNTSFCFLDIRSPGLGDTAMYLCATSRDLRGTGTDTQYFGPGTRLTVL.

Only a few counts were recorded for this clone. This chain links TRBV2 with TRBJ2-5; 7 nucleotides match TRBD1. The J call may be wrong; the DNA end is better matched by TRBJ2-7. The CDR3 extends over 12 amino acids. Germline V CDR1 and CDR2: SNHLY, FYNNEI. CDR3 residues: CASRQGGYEQYF. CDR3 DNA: TGTGCCAGCCGACAGGGTGGCTACGAGCAGTACTTC.

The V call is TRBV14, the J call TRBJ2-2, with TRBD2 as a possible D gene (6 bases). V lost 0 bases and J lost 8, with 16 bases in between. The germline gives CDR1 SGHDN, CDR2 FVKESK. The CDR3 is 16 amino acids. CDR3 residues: CASSQDFYQAGGELFF. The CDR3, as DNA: TGTGCCAGCAGCCAAGACTTCTACCAGGCGGGAGGGGAGCTGTTTTTT. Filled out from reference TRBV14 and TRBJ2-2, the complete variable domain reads EAGVTQFPSHSVIEKGQTVTLRCDPISGHDNLYWYRRVMGKEIKFLLHFVKESKQDESGMPNNRFLAERTGGTYSTLKVQPAELEDSGVYFCASSQDFYQAGGELFFGEGSRLTVL.

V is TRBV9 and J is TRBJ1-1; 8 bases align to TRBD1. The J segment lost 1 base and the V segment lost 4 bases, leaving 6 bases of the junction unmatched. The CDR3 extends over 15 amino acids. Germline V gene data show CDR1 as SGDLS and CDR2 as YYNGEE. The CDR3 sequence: CASSPRQGKNTEAFF. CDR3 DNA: TGTGCCAGCAGCCCTCGACAGGGGAAGAACACTGAAGCTTTCTTT.

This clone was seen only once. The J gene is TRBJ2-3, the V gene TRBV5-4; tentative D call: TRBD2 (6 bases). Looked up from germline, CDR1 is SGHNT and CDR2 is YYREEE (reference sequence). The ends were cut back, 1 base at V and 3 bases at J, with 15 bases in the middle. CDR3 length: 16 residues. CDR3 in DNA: TGTGCCAGCAGCTTGAGGGTTGGAGGGCAGACAGATACGCAGTATTTT. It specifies CASSLRVGGQTDTQYF.

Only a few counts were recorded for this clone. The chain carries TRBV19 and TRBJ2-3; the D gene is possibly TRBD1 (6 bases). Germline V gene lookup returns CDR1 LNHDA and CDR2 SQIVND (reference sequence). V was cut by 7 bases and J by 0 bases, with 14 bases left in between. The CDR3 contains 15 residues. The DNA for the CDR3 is TGTGCCAGTAAAAGCGAAGGGGGTAGCACAGATACGCAGTATTTT. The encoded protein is CASKSEGGSTDTQYF.

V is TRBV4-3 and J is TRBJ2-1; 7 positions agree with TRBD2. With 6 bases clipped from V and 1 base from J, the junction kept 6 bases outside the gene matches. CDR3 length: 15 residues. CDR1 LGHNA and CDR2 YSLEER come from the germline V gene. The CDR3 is CASSDLAASYNEQFF. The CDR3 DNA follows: TGCGCCAGCAGTGATCTAGCGGCATCCTACAATGAGCAGTTCTTC.

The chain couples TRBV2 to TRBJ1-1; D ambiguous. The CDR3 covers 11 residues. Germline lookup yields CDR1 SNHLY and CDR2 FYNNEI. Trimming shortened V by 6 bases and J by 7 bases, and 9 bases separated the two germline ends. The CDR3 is CASSIGNEAFF. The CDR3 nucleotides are TGTGCCAGCAGCATCGGGAATGAAGCTTTCTTT.

CDR3: CASSLEGLAGVPYNEQFF. In DNA form, the CDR3 reads TGTGCCAGCAGCTTGGAGGGACTAGCGGGAGTACCCTACAATGAGCAGTTCTTC. The rearrangement links TRBV5-4 to TRBJ2-1; 14 bases are shared with TRBD2. The V segment lost 0 bases and the J segment 2 bases; nucleotides outside the gene matches: 4. The CDR3 contains 18 residues. Germline loops: CDR1 SGHNT, CDR2 YYREEE (reference sequence).

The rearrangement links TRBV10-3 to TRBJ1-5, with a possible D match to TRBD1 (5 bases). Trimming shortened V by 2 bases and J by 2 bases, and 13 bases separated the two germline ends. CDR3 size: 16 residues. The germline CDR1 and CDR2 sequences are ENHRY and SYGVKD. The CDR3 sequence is CAISEGTPGGNQPQHF. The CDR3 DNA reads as TGTGCCATCAGTGAGGGGACTCCAGGTGGCAATCAGCCCCAGCATTTT.

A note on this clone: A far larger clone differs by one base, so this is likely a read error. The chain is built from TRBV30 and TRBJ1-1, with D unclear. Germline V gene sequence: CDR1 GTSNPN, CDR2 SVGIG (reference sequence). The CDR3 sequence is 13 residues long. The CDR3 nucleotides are TGTGCCTGGAGCCTATCCAGGTCCACTGCAGCTTTCTTT. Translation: CAWSLSRSTAAFF.

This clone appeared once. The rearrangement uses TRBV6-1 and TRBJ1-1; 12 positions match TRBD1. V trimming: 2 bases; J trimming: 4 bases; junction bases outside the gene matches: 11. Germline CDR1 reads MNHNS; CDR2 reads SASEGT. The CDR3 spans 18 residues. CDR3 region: CASSESGTGGKFSTEAFF. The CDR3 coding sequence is TGTGCCAGCAGTGAATCGGGGACAGGGGGCAAATTCAGCACTGAAGCTTTCTTT.

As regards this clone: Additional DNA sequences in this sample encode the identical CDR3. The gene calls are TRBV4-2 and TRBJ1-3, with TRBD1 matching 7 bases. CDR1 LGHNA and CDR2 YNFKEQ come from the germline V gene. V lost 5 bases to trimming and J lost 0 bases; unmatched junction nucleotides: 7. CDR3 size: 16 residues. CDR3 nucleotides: TGTGCCAGCAGCAACGGGGGACAGAGCTCTGGAAACACCATATATTTT. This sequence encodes CASSNGGQSSGNTIYF.

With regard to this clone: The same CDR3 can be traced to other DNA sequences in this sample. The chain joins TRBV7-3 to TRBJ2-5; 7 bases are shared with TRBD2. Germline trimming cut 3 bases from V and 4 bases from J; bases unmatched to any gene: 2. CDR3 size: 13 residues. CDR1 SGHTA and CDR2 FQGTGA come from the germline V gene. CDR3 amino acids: CASSFREGETQYF. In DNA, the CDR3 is TGTGCCAGCAGCTTCAGGGAGGGAGAGACCCAGTACTTC.

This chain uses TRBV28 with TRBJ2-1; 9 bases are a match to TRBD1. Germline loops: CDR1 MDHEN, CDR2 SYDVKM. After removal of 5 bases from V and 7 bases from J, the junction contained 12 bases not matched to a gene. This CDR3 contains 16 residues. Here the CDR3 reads CASSAQGTGYLNEQFF. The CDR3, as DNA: TGTGCCAGCAGTGCCCAAGGGACAGGGTACCTGAATGAGCAGTTCTTC.

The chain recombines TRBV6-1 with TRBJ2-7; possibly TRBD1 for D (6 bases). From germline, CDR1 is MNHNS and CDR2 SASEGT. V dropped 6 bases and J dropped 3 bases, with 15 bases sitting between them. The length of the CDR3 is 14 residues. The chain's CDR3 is CASRAGANNYEQYF. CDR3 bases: TGTGCCAGCAGAGCAGGGGCCAACAACTACGAGCAGTACTTC.

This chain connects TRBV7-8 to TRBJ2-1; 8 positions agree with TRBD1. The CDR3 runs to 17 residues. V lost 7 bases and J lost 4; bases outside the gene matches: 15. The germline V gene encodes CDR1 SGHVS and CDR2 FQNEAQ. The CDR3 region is CASTRSPQGARYNEQFF. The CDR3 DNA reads TGTGCCAGCACCCGGTCCCCTCAGGGGGCCCGTTACAATGAGCAGTTCTTC.

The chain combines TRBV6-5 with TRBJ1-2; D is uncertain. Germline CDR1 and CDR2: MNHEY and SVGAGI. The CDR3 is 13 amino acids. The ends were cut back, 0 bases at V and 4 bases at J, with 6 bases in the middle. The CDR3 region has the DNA TGTGCCAGCAGTTACTCAGAGGGCTATGGCTACACCTTC. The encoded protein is CASSYSEGYGYTF.

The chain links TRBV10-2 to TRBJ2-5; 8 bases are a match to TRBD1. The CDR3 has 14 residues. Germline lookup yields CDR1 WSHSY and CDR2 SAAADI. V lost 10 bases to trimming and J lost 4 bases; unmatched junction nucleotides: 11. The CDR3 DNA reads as TGCGCCACCAAGGACAGGGTCGTCCGAGAGACCCAGTACTTC. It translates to CATKDRVVRETQYF.

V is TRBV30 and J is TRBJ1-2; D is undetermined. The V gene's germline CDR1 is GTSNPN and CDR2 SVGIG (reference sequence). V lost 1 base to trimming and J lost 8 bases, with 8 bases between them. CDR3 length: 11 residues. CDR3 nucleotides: TGTGCCTGGAGTGACCATCGGGGCTACACCTTC. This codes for CAWSDHRGYTF.

In DNA form, the CDR3 reads TGTGCCAGCAGAACCCCCCAGGGGGCGAGTGGCTACACCTTC. This encodes CASRTPQGASGYTF. The chain carries TRBV6-5 and TRBJ1-2; 8 bases align to TRBD1. Unmatched junction bases numbered 10, after V lost 6 bases and J lost 7 bases. Germline CDR1 and CDR2: MNHEY and SVGAGI. The CDR3 sequence is 14 residues long.

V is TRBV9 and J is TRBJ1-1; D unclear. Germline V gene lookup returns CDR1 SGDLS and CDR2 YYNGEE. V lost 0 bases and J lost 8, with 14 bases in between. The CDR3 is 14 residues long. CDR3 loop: CASSVGSSDKEAFF. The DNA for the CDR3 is TGTGCCAGCAGCGTAGGGAGCAGCGATAAAGAAGCTTTCTTT.

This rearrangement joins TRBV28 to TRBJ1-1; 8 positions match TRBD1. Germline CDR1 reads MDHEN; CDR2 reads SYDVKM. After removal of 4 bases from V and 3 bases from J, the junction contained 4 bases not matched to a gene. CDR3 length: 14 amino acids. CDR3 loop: CASSSPQGDTEAFF. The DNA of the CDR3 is TGTGCCAGCAGTTCCCCACAGGGGGACACTGAAGCTTTCTTT.

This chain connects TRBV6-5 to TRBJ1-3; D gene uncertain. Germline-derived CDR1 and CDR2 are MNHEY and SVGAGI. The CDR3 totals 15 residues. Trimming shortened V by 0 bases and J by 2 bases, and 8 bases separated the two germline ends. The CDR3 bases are TGTGCCAGCAGTTACTCACCCGGGGCTGGAAACACCATATATTTT. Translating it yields CASSYSPGAGNTIYF.

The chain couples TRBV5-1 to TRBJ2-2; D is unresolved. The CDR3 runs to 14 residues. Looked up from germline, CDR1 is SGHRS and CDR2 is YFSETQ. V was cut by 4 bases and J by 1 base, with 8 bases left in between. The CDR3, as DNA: TGCGCCAGCAGCCTGAGCTTGAACACCGGGGAGCTGTTTTTT. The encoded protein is CASSLSLNTGELFF.

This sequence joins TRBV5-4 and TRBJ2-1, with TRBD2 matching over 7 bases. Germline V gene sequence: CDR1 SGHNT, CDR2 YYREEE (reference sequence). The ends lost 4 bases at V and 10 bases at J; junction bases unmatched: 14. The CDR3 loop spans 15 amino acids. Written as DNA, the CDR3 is TGTGCCAGCAGCCCCCGGAGTATTCCTAGCGGCGAGCAGTTCTTC. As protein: CASSPRSIPSGEQFF.

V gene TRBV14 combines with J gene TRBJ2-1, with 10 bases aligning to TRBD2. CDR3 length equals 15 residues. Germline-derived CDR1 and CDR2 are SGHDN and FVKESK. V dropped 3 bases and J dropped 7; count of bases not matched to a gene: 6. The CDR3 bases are TGTGCCAGCAGCCAGGGAGCGGGAGGGTTTAATGAGCAGTTCTTC. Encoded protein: CASSQGAGGFNEQFF.

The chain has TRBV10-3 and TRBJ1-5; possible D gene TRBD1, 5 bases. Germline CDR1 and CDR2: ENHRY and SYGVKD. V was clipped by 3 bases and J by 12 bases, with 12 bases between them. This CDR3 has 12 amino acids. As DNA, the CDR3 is TGTGCCATCAGTGATTCCGGGGGAAACCAGCATTTT. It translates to CAISDSGGNQHF.